This T cell receptor (beta chain) was retrieved from a study of blood T cells in healthy people across ages. It was with a sample-barcoded 5' primer and a J-beta primer mix that a second PCR of roughly 7 to 12 cycles was run. TCRdb ran MiXCR on the 5' RACE reads and lists one entry per CDR3 protein. The sample lists fewer than 900,000 distinct CDR3 sequences, roughly 34% occurring once. Every sample had a minimum of 6 million PBMCs isolated. Samples each yielded at least 5 micrograms of total RNA. This clonotype has more than one count but fewer than ten. Sequencing was done on a sample of blood. The receptor was isolated from a man aged 18 to 30 in good health.

CDR3 DNA: TGCGCCAGCAGCTCCCCTCTGACAGGGAGGAAAAACATTCAGTACTTC. It yields the protein CASSSPLTGRKNIQYF. The chain carries TRBV5-1 and TRBJ2-4; D might be TRBD1 (7 bases). Trimming took 3 bases from V and 4 from J, leaving 17 bases between them. The CDR3 is 16 amino acids. The germline gives CDR1 SGHRS, CDR2 YFSETQ.